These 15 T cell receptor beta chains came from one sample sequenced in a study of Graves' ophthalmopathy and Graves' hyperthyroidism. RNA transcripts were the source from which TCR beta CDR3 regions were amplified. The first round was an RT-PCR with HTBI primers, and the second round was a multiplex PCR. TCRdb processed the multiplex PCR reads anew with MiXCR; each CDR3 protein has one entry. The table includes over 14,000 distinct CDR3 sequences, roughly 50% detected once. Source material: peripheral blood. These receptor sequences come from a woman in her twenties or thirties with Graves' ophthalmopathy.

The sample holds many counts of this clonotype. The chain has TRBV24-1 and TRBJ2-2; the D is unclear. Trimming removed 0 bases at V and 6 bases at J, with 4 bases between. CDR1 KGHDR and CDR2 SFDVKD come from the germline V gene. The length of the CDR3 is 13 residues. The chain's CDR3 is CATSDLWAGELFF. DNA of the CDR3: TGTGCCACCAGTGATTTGTGGGCCGGGGAGCTGTTTTTT.

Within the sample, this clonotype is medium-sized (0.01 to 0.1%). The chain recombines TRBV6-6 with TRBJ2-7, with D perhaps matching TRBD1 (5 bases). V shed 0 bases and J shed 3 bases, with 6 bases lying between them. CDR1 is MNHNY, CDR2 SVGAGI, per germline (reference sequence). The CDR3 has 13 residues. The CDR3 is CASSYSDNYEQYV. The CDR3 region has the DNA TGTGCCAGCAGTTACTCGGACAACTACGAGCAGTACGTC.

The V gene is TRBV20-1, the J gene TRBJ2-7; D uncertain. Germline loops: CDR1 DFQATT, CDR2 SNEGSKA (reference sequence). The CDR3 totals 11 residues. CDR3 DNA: TGCAATGCTCGGACCTGGATCGGGCAGTACGTC. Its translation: CNARTWIGQYV.

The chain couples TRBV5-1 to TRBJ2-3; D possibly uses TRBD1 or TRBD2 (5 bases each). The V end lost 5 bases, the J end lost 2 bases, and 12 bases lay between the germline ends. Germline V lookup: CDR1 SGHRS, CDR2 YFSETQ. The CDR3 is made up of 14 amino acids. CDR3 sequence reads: CASRYSGTTDTQYF. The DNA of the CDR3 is TGCGCCAGCAGATATTCGGGGACCACAGATACGCAGTATTTT.

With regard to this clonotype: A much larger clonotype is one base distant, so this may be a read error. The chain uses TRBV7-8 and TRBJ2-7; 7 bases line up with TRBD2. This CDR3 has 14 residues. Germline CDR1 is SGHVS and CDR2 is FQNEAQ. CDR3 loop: CASIGGNVRGEQHF. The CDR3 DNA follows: TGTGCCAGCATCGGGGGGAATGTTCGGGGCGAGCAGCACTTC.

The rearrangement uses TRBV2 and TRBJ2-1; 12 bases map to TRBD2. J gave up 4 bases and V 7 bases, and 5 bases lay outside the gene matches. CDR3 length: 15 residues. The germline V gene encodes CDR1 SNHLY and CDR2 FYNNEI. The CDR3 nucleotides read TGTGCCAGCAAGGGACTAGCGGGTAATTACAATGAGCAGTTCTTC. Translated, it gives CASKGLAGNYNEQFF.

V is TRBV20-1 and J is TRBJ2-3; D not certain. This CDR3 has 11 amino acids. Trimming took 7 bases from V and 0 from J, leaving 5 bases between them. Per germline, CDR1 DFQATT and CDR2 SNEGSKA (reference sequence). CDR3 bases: TGCAGTGACTCCAGCACAGATACGCAGTATTTT. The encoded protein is CSDSSTDTQYF.

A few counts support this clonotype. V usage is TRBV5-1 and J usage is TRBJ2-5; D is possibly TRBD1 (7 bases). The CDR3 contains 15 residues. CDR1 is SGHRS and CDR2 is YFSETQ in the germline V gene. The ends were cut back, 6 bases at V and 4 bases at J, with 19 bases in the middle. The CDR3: CASNQGGAGGETQYF. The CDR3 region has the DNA TGCGCCAGCAACCAAGGGGGCGCCGGGGGAGAGACCCAGTACTTC.

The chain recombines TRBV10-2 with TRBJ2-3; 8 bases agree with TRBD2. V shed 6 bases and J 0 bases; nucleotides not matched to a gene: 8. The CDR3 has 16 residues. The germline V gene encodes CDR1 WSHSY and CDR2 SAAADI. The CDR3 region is CASRRPGGTSTDTQYF. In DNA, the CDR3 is TGCGCCAGCAGACGCCCGGGGGGGACTAGCACAGATACGCAGTATTTT.

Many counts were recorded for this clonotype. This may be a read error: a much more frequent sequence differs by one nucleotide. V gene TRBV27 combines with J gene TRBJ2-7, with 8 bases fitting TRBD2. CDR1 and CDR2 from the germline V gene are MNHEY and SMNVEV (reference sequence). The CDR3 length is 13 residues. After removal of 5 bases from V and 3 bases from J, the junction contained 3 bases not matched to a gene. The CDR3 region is CASSREGDYEQYF. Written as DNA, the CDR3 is TGTGCCAGCAGTCGGGAGGGAGACTACGAGCAGTACTTC.

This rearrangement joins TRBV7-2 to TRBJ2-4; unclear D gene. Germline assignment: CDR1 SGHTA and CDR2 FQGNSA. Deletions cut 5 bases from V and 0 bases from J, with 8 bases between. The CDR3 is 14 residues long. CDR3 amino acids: CASSQAVAKNIQYF. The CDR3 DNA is TGTGCCAGCAGCCAGGCGGTAGCCAAAAACATTCAGTACTTC. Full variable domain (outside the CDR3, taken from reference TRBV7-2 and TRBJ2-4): GAGVSQSPSNKVTEKGKDVELRCDPISGHTALYWYRQSLGQGLEFLIYFQGNSAPDKSGLPSDRFSAERTGGSVSTLTIQRTQQEDSAVYLCASSQAVAKNIQYFGAGTRLSVL.

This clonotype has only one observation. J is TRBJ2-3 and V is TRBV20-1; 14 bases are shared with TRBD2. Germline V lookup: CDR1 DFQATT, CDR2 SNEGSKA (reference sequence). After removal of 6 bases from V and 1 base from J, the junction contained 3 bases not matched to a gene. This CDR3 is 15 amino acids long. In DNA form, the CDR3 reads TGCAGTGCCTCGGGACTAGCGGGAGGCACAGATACGCAGTATTTT. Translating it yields CSASGLAGGTDTQYF.

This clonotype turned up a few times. CDR3 coding DNA: TGTGCCAGTAGCCACGGGGGGGAGACTTCCAATGAGCAGTTCTTC. Translating gives CASSHGGETSNEQFF. The genes are TRBV19 and TRBJ2-1, with 8 bases fitting TRBD2. This CDR3 is built from 15 residues. Trimming at V came to 6 bases and at J to 6 bases, leaving 10 bases not matched to a gene. Germline V CDR1 and CDR2: LNHDA, SQIVND (reference sequence).

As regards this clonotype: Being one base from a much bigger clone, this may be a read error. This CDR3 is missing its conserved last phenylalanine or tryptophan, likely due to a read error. CDR3 sequence reads: CSARASTDTQYS. DNA for the CDR3: TGCAGTGCTAGAGCCAGCACAGATACGCAGTATTCT. This chain links TRBV20-1 with TRBJ2-3; no clear D gene. Germline loops: CDR1 DFQATT, CDR2 SNEGSKA (reference sequence). Deletions cut 1 base from V and 0 bases from J, with 2 bases between. The CDR3 length is 12 residues.

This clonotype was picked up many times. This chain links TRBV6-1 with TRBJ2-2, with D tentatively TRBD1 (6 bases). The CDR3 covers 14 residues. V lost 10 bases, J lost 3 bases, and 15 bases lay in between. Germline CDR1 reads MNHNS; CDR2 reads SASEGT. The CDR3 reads CAIRGQRDTGELFF. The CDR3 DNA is TGTGCCATCCGAGGACAGCGCGACACCGGGGAGCTGTTTTTT.